This passage covers 13 T cell receptor beta chains from one sample sequenced in a study of cytomegalovirus exposure and HLA in healthy donors. Vbeta (60) and Jbeta (13) primers were used in the PCR. Only in-frame clones appear in the TCRdb table, and some are missing; sequencing was by immunoSEQ multiplex PCR. The sample has about 140,000 clones, 82% seen once; the top ten hold under 2%. The sequencing input was PBMCs. The receptors derive from a woman aged 40 to 49 in good health and CMV-seronegative.

CDR3 nucleotides: TGTGCCAGCATCGGACAGGGACAAGAGACCCAGTACTTC. Protein: CASIGQGQETQYF. This sequence joins TRBV2 and TRBJ2-5, with 8 bases lining up with TRBD1. Per the germline V gene, CDR1 is SNHLY and CDR2 is FYNNEI. Losses at the gene ends were 7 bases for V and 2 bases for J; bases not matched to a gene: 3. The CDR3 runs 13 residues.

The sample holds one count of this clone. Other DNA sequences in this sample translate to the same CDR3. Written as DNA, the CDR3 is TGCGCCAGCAGCTTGGGACAGGACTATGGCTACACCTTC. Its protein product is CASSLGQDYGYTF. The V and J genes are TRBV5-1 and TRBJ1-2, with TRBD1 as a possible D gene (6 bases). Germline lookup yields CDR1 SGHRS and CDR2 YFSETQ. V gave up 0 bases and J gave up 3 bases, with 6 bases separating them. This CDR3 has 13 residues.

In its sample, this clone was seen a few times. The chain joins TRBV25-1 to TRBJ2-1, with 14 bases fitting TRBD2. Per the germline V gene, CDR1 is MGHDK and CDR2 is SYGVNS. V lost 3 bases, J lost 8 bases, and 9 bases stayed unmatched. This CDR3 is built from 17 residues. The CDR3 is CASSDPRLAGGPDEQFF. CDR3 DNA sequence: TGTGCCAGCAGTGACCCCCGACTAGCGGGAGGGCCGGATGAGCAGTTCTTC.

The chain combines TRBV28 with TRBJ1-2; TRBD1 agrees at 11 bases. CDR3 length: 16 residues. J gave up 7 bases and V 6 bases, and 13 bases lay outside the gene matches. The germline CDR1 and CDR2 sequences are MDHEN and SYDVKM. The CDR3 DNA is TGTGCCAGCAGACAACCGGGACAGGGGGGGATACGTGGCTACACCTTC. It translates to CASRQPGQGGIRGYTF.

The V and J genes are TRBV28 and TRBJ1-1; D uncertain. The germline V gene encodes CDR1 MDHEN and CDR2 SYDVKM. V was shortened by 3 bases and J by 5 bases, with 13 bases between the two germline ends. The CDR3 is 14 amino acids. The CDR3 sequence is CASSFVEGETEAFF. The CDR3 DNA sequence: TGTGCCAGCAGTTTTGTGGAGGGCGAGACTGAAGCTTTCTTT.

This chain uses TRBV6-5 with TRBJ2-7; D might be TRBD1 (5 bases). Between the trimmed V and J ends, which lost 2 bases and 4 bases, there was a span of 12 bases. CDR3 size: 14 residues. Germline V gene data show CDR1 as MNHEY and CDR2 as SVGAGI. The CDR3 sequence: CASSYDPTVYEQYF. The CDR3 nucleotides read TGTGCCAGCAGTTACGATCCGACAGTTTACGAGCAGTACTTC.

The V gene is TRBV28, the J gene TRBJ1-1, with 9 bases identical to TRBD1. The V gene's germline CDR1 is MDHEN and CDR2 SYDVKM. CDR3 length: 15 amino acids. The trim removed 7 bases at V and 4 bases at J, leaving 10 bases unmatched. The CDR3 nucleotides read TGTGCCAGCACCCTCCGGACAGGGGCTCTCACTGAAGCTTTCTTT. This encodes CASTLRTGALTEAFF.

The chain combines TRBV6-6 with TRBJ1-3; D is unresolved. The length of the CDR3 is 13 residues. Germline-derived CDR1 and CDR2 are MNHNY and SVGAGI (reference sequence). Between the trimmed V and J ends, which lost 4 bases and 0 bases, there was a span of 4 bases. The CDR3 region has the DNA TGTGCCAGCAGTTGGGCCTCTGGAAACACCATATATTTT. This encodes CASSWASGNTIYF.

The J gene is TRBJ2-7, the V gene TRBV5-1; 8 bases are shared with TRBD1. CDR3 length: 19 residues. Germline V CDR1 and CDR2: SGHRS, YFSETQ. V was clipped by 0 bases and J by 4 bases; unmatched bases: 18. The CDR3: CASSLALDRGPVVMYEQYF. The CDR3 nucleotides are TGCGCCAGCAGCTTGGCCCTCGACAGGGGTCCCGTAGTGATGTACGAGCAGTACTTC.

This clone was observed once. This chain joins TRBV28 and TRBJ2-7, with TRBD1 identical over 10 bases. The CDR3 has 15 amino acids. Germline-derived CDR1 and CDR2 are MDHEN and SYDVKM. V trimming: 5 bases; J trimming: 3 bases; junction bases outside the gene matches: 7. DNA of the CDR3: TGTGCCAGCAGTAAACCGGGACAGGGGTTCTACGAGCAGTACTTC. Protein: CASSKPGQGFYEQYF.

The chain is built from TRBV28 and TRBJ1-2; 7 nucleotides agree with TRBD1. This CDR3 is 16 amino acids long. The V and J ends lost 3 bases and 8 bases, in that order; junction bases with no gene match: 15. CDR1 is MDHEN and CDR2 is SYDVKM in the germline V gene. CDR3 protein: CASSFPPVDRVSGYTF. In nucleotides, the CDR3 is TGTGCCAGCAGTTTCCCTCCGGTAGACAGGGTTAGCGGCTACACCTTC.

The chain couples TRBV5-4 to TRBJ1-1; D gene ambiguous. Trimming took off 0 bases at V and 0 bases at J, with 6 bases between the two ends. CDR1 is SGHNT, CDR2 YYREEE, per germline (reference sequence). CDR3 length: 14 amino acids. The CDR3 region has the DNA TGTGCCAGCAGCTTGGAGCCGTTGAACACTGAAGCTTTCTTT. Amino acids: CASSLEPLNTEAFF.

The chain combines TRBV6-5 with TRBJ2-7; possibly TRBD2 for D (6 bases). The CDR3 totals 14 residues. V lost 8 bases and J 3 bases, leaving 17 bases between the germline ends. The germline gives CDR1 MNHEY, CDR2 SVGAGI. The CDR3 nucleotides read TGTGCCAGCTCCGCGGATCGGGGACTCTACGAGCAGTACTTC. Its protein is CASSADRGLYEQYF.